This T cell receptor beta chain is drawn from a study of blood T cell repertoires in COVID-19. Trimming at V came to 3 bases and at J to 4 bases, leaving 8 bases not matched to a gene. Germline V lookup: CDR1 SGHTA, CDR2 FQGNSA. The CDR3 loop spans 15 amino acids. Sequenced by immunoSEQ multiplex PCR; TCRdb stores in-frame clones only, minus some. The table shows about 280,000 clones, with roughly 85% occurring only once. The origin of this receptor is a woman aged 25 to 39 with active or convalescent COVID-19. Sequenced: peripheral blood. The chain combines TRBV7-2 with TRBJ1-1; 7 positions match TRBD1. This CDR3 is CASSFATGTATEAFF. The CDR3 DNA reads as TGTGCCAGCAGCTTCGCAACCGGGACAGCCACTGAAGCTTTCTTT.